The clone carrying this T cell receptor beta chain was detected many times. The antigen is not known. These data are taken from a study of T-cell reconstitution after alpha-beta-depleted transplantation in children. Unique molecular identifiers were used in preparing the TCRbeta library. TCRdb re-derived calls from the PCR reads in MiXCR, one entry per CDR3 protein. The sample records over 150,000 distinct CDR3 sequences, roughly 6% being singletons. V was clipped by 3 bases and J by 0 bases; unmatched bases: 16. Germline lookup yields CDR1 MDHEN and CDR2 SYDVKM. The CDR3 contains 19 residues. The study, taken as a whole, reports: One year post-transplant, T-cell counts and diversity were largely derived from T cells produced anew.

The source material was PBMCs, sampled before TCRalphabeta/CD19-depleted stem cell transplant. This clonotype originated in a girl under three years old with combined immunodeficiency, due to receive a stem cell transplant. The chain combines TRBV28 with TRBJ1-1, with 7 bases identical to TRBD1. The CDR3 loop reads CASSFPAQGMGALNTEAFF. The DNA for the CDR3 is TGTGCCAGCAGTTTTCCCGCACAGGGGATGGGGGCCCTGAACACTGAAGCTTTCTTT.